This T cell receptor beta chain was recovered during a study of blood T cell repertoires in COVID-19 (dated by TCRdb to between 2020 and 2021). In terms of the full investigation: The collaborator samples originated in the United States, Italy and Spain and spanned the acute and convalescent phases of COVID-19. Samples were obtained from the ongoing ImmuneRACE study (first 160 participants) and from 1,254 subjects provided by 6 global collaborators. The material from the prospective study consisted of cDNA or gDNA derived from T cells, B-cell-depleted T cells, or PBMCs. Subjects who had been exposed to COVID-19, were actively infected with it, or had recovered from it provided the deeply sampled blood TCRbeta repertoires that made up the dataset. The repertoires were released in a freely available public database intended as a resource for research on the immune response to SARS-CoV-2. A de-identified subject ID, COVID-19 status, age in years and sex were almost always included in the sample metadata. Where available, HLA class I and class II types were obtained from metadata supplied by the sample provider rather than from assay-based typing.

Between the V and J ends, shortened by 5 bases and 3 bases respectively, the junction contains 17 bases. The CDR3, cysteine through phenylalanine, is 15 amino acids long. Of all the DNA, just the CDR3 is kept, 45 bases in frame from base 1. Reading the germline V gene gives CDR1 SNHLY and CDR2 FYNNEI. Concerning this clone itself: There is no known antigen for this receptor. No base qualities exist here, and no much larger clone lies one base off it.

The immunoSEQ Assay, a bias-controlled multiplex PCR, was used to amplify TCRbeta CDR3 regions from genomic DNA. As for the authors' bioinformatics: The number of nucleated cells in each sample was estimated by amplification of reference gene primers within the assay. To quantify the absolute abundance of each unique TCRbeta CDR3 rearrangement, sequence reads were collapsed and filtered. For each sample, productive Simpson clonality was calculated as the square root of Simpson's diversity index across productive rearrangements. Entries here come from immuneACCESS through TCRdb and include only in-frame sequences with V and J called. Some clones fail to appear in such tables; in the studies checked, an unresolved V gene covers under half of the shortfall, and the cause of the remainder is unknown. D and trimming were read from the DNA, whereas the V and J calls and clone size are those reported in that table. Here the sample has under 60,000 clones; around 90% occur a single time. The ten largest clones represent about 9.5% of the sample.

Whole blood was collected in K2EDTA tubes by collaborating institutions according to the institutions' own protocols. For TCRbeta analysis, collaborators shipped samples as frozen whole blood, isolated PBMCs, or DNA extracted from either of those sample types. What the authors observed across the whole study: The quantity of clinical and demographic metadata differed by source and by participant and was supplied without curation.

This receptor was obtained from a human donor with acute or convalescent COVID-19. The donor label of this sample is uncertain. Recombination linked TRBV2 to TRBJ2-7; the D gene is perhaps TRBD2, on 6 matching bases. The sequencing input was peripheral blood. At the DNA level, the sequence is TGTGCCAGCAGTCCTAGTGGAGGGGCGAACTACGAGCAGTACTTC. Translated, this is CASSPSGGANYEQYF.